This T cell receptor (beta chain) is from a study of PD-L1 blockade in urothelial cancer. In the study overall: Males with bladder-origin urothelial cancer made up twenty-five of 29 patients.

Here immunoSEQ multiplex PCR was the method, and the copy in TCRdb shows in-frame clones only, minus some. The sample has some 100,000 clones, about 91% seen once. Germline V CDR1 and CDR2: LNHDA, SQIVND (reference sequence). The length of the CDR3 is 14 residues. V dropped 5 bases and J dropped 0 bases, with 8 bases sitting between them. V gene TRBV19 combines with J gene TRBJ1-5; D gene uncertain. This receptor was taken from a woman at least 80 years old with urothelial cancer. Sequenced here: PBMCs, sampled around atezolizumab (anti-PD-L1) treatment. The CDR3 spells CASSQMYSNQPQHF. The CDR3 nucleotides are TGTGCCAGTAGTCAGATGTATAGCAATCAGCCCCAGCATTTT.